These 21 T cell receptor beta chains came from one sample sequenced in a study of shared clonotypes between healthy human individuals. Sequenced by immunoSEQ multiplex PCR; TCRdb stores in-frame clones only, minus some. The sample holds nearly 1,000,000 clones; approximately 80% are singletons and the top ten take about 1.5%. The sequenced material came from memory CD4+ T cells sorted from blood. The subset is: CD45RA-negative fraction. Source of these receptors: a man aged 18 to 29 in good health.

The genes are TRBV25-1 and TRBJ2-5; D gene uncertain. CDR1 and CDR2 from the germline V gene are MGHDK and SYGVNS. V was pared by 5 bases and J by 3 bases, with 4 bases between. The CDR3 has 11 residues. CDR3 in amino acids: CASSNKETQYF. The CDR3 DNA follows: TGTGCCAGCAGTAATAAAGAGACCCAGTACTTC.

V and J are TRBV5-1 and TRBJ2-7; perhaps TRBD1 as D (7 bases). This CDR3 is 15 amino acids long. V dropped 5 bases and J dropped 4 bases, with 19 bases sitting between them. Germline V CDR1 and CDR2: SGHRS, YFSETQ. Here the CDR3 reads CASRTADREEYEQYF. In DNA, the CDR3 is TGCGCCAGCAGAACTGCAGACAGGGAGGAGTACGAGCAGTACTTC.

The chain has TRBV5-5 and TRBJ2-7; D is possibly TRBD2 (6 bases). V lost 4 bases, J lost 9 bases, and 20 bases lay in between. The germline CDR1 and CDR2 sequences are SGHKS and YYEKEE (reference sequence). The CDR3 is 14 amino acids. CDR3 bases: TGTGCCAGCAGCCCCGGAGGGCAGGTGGTTGGGCAGTACTTC. It specifies CASSPGGQVVGQYF. Full variable domain (outside the CDR3, taken from reference TRBV5-5 and TRBJ2-7): DAGVTQSPTHLIKTRGQQVTLRCSPISGHKSVSWYQQVLGQGPQFIFQYYEKEERGRGNFPDRFSARQFPNYSSELNVNALLLGDSALYLCASSPGGQVVGQYFGPGTRLTVT.

Regarding this clone: One junction end does not reproduce the germline sequence, and a read error may be involved. J is TRBJ2-1 and V is TRBV13, with D perhaps TRBD2 (5 bases). The CDR3 has 12 amino acids. CDR1 is PRHDT and CDR2 is FYEKMQ in the germline V gene (reference sequence). CDR3 coding DNA: TGTGCCAGCAGTTTAGGGAGCAATGAGCAGTTCTTC. Translating gives CASSLGSNEQFF.

The chain has TRBV18 and TRBJ2-7, with TRBD2 identical over 7 bases. Germline V gene lookup returns CDR1 KGHSH and CDR2 LQKENI. The CDR3 contains 14 residues. The V gene end was trimmed by 3 bases and the J gene end by 3 bases; junction bases not matched to a gene: 5. CDR3 DNA sequence: TGTGCCAGCTCACCCCATGGGGGGGGCTACGAGCAGTACTTC. This encodes CASSPHGGGYEQYF.

This clone was found many times. Other DNA sequences in this specimen translate into the identical CDR3. The J gene is TRBJ2-2, the V gene TRBV5-1; weak D call: TRBD1 (6 bases). The CDR3 contains 15 residues. Deletions cut 0 bases from V and 1 base from J, with 7 bases between. Per the germline V gene, CDR1 is SGHRS and CDR2 is YFSETQ. CDR3: CASSLAQGNTGELFF. The CDR3 region has the DNA TGCGCCAGCAGCTTGGCACAGGGGAACACCGGGGAGCTGTTTTTT.

The DNA of the CDR3 is TGTGCCAGTAGTACACAGGGGGCGGACACTGAAGCTTTCTTT. This sequence encodes CASSTQGADTEAFF. This rearrangement joins TRBV19 to TRBJ1-1; 9 bases line up with TRBD1. Germline lookup yields CDR1 LNHDA and CDR2 SQIVND (reference sequence). This CDR3 is built from 14 residues. V gave up 4 bases and J gave up 3 bases; unmatched junction bases: 3.

The chain joins TRBV15 to TRBJ2-1, with D perhaps being TRBD1 or TRBD2 (5 bases each). The CDR3 spans 14 residues. Trimming took 4 bases from V and 5 from J, leaving 12 bases between them. Germline loops: CDR1 LNHNV, CDR2 YYDKDF (reference sequence). This CDR3 is CATSIRDGNNEQFF. The DNA for the CDR3 is TGTGCCACCAGCATCCGGGACGGCAACAATGAGCAGTTCTTC.

This clone appeared a single time. The CDR3 loop is CASSERRAGYFYEQYF. The CDR3 DNA is TGTGCCAGCAGTGAAAGGAGGGCAGGTTACTTCTACGAGCAGTACTTC. The chain uses TRBV6-1 and TRBJ2-7; a weak D match, TRBD2 (6 bases). Looked up from germline, CDR1 is MNHNS and CDR2 is SASEGT. CDR3 length equals 16 residues. V was pared by 2 bases and J by 3 bases, with 17 bases between.

This rearrangement joins TRBV7-6 to TRBJ2-1, with 8 bases matching TRBD2. Losses at the gene ends were 1 base for V and 5 bases for J; bases not matched to a gene: 1. The length of the CDR3 is 14 residues. The V gene's germline CDR1 is SGHVS and CDR2 FNYEAQ. CDR3 bases: TGTGCCAGCAGCTTAGTAGCGGGGAACAATGAGCAGTTCTTC. Translating gives CASSLVAGNNEQFF.

V usage is TRBV28 and J usage is TRBJ2-7; D unresolved. V was cut by 3 bases and J by 3 bases, with 6 bases left in between. The CDR3 totals 12 residues. The V gene's germline CDR1 is MDHEN and CDR2 SYDVKM. Written as DNA, the CDR3 is TGTGCCAGCAGTTTGGGCCTCTACGAGCAGTACTTC. Translated: CASSLGLYEQYF.

This clone was seen ten or more times. This chain joins TRBV6-4 and TRBJ2-2; D is undetermined. This CDR3 has 13 residues. Germline V CDR1 and CDR2: MRHNA, SNTAGT. Trimming took off 2 bases at V and 3 bases at J, with 4 bases between the two ends. This CDR3 reads CASSDRDTGELFF. In DNA form, the CDR3 reads TGTGCCAGCAGTGACAGGGACACCGGGGAGCTGTTTTTT.

This clone was recorded a few times. The genes are TRBV7-9 and TRBJ2-1, with a weak D call TRBD1 (6 bases). The CDR3 covers 12 residues. Germline lookup yields CDR1 SEHNR and CDR2 FQNEAQ (reference sequence). Trimming left V 5 bases short and J 15 bases short, with 17 bases between. The CDR3 reads CASSPRQVRPFF. In nucleotides, the CDR3 is TGTGCCAGCAGCCCGAGACAGGTCCGCCCGTTCTTC.

In the case of this clone: This specimen includes other DNA sequences encoding the same CDR3. V usage is TRBV18 and J usage is TRBJ2-2, with D possibly called TRBD1 or TRBD2 (5 bases each). The V and J ends lost 1 base and 5 bases respectively, with 11 bases between them. This CDR3 comprises 15 residues. The germline gives CDR1 KGHSH, CDR2 LQKENI. Written as DNA, the CDR3 is TGTGCCAGCTCACCACGAACGGGGCGGACCGGGGAGCTGTTTTTT. Protein: CASSPRTGRTGELFF. The full variable domain, rest sourced from reference TRBV18 and TRBJ2-2, is NAGVMQNPRHLVRRRGQEARLRCSPMKGHSHVYWYRQLPEEGLKFMVYLQKENIIDESGMPKERFSAEFPKEGPSILRIQQVVRGDSAAYFCASSPRTGRTGELFFGEGSRLTVL.

Written as DNA, the CDR3 is TGCGCCAGCAGCCAAGGGACTAGCGGGGGGGTAAAAGATACGCAGTATTTT. Protein sequence: CASSQGTSGGVKDTQYF. This chain links TRBV4-1 with TRBJ2-3; 15 nucleotides match TRBD2. Germline assignment: CDR1 MGHRA and CDR2 YSYEKL. The CDR3 has 17 residues. The J segment lost 5 bases and the V segment lost 1 base, leaving 4 bases of the junction unmatched.

The chain carries TRBV30 and TRBJ1-1; D not certain. This CDR3 is 13 amino acids long. The germline V gene encodes CDR1 GTSNPN and CDR2 SVGIG (reference sequence). With 2 bases removed from V and 1 base from J, the gap between germline ends came to 8 bases. CDR3 loop: CAWSPGENTEAFF. DNA for the CDR3: TGTGCCTGGAGTCCGGGAGAGAACACTGAAGCTTTCTTT.

The V and J genes are TRBV18 and TRBJ1-4; 8 nucleotides align to TRBD1. Germline loops: CDR1 KGHSH, CDR2 LQKENI. The CDR3 contains 14 residues. The ends lost 6 bases at V and 5 bases at J; junction bases unmatched: 5. The CDR3 DNA follows: TGTGCCAGCTCCCGCGGACAGGGAAATGAAAAACTGTTTTTT. This sequence encodes CASSRGQGNEKLFF.

The chain recombines TRBV10-1 with TRBJ1-1; 8 positions agree with TRBD1. The V segment lost 8 bases and the J segment 1 base; nucleotides outside the gene matches: 3. The CDR3 has 13 amino acids. Germline assignment: CDR1 WNHNN and CDR2 SYGVQD (reference sequence). CDR3 sequence: CASRGQGNTEAFF. The CDR3 DNA is TGCGCCAGCCGAGGACAGGGGAACACTGAAGCTTTCTTT.

The V and J genes are TRBV28 and TRBJ1-1; a weak D match, TRBD1 (5 bases). V lost 4 bases and J lost 11, with 20 bases in between. This CDR3 is built from 14 residues. CDR1 is MDHEN, CDR2 SYDVKM, per germline. CDR3 residues: CASSSHGGDGRAFF. CDR3 sequence (DNA): TGTGCCAGCAGTTCCCATGGGGGGGACGGACGCGCTTTCTTT.

In its sample, this clone was seen many times. Additional DNA sequences in this sample encode the identical CDR3. The chain is built from TRBV9 and TRBJ2-1; D is ambiguous. Germline lookup yields CDR1 SGDLS and CDR2 YYNGEE. V was trimmed by 0 bases and J by 1 base, leaving 8 bases between them. The CDR3 extends over 15 amino acids. The CDR3 spells CASSVEGFSYNEQFF. CDR3 DNA sequence: TGTGCCAGCAGCGTAGAAGGGTTTTCCTACAATGAGCAGTTCTTC.

This chain connects TRBV28 to TRBJ1-3, with 8 bases matching TRBD1. V trimming: 6 bases; J trimming: 0 bases; junction bases outside the gene matches: 1. Per the germline V gene, CDR1 is MDHEN and CDR2 is SYDVKM. The CDR3 is 14 residues long. CDR3 sequence: CASRTGGSGNTIYF. In DNA, the CDR3 is TGTGCCAGCAGAACAGGGGGCTCTGGAAACACCATATATTTT.